Listed below are T cell receptor beta chains from one sample, sequenced in a study of blood T cell repertoires in COVID-19. Sequencing was performed with immunoSEQ multiplex PCR; in TCRdb, only in-frame clones are kept and a portion is missing. The sample carries about 480,000 clones, approximately 89% recorded once. The sequenced material came from peripheral blood. Source of these receptors: a man between 18 and 35 years old with COVID-19, enrolled during active disease. Both conserved end residues are part of each CDR3. Some rows have no size entry. The others give once, few or many, or a class for an expanded clone.

j_call	v_call	clone_size	cdr3_aa
TRBJ2-2	TRBV14	-	CASSQDLGELFF
TRBJ1-5	TRBV10-2	few	CASREGQVAQPQHF
TRBJ2-2	TRBV2	-	CASGRDRVDTGELFF
TRBJ2-5	TRBV11-3	-	CASSPLQETQYF
TRBJ1-4	TRBV6-5	few	CASSSGAALNEKLFF
TRBJ2-3	TRBV7-8	-	CASSLDRDTQYF
TRBJ2-2	TRBV7-6	-	CASSLRAEINTGELFF
TRBJ2-2	TRBV5-4	-	CASLGGHTGELFF
TRBJ2-1	TRBV5-1	-	CASSLGRGSSYNEQFF
TRBJ1-3	TRBV10-2	-	CASSPTDDTIYF
TRBJ2-7	TRBV7-8	-	CASSLGLGRPSYEQYF
TRBJ1-4	TRBV6-5	-	CATGRGVGEKLFF
TRBJ2-1	TRBV11-1	once	CASSFGLAPKDEQFF
TRBJ1-1	TRBV5-1	-	CASSPGHPSGAFF
TRBJ2-5	TRBV7-2	-	CASSGTGEETQYF
TRBJ2-3	TRBV5-1	-	CASSIAGGSTDTQYF
TRBJ1-2	TRBV6-5	-	CASTDRIWDGYTF
TRBJ2-3	TRBV10-1	-	CASSDVRGLAARDTQYF
TRBJ2-2	TRBV4-1	-	CASSQDTQVVGRGELFF
TRBJ2-1	TRBV30	-	CAWNLAGVHNEQFF
TRBJ1-2	TRBV5-1	-	CASSLGEAGGYTF
TRBJ1-5	TRBV9	-	CASSAQGNNQPQHF